These T cell receptor beta chains were read from a single sample in a study of blood T cell repertoires in COVID-19. This table comes from immunoSEQ multiplex PCR, and its TCRdb copy is limited to in-frame clones, with some not included. The repertoire holds fewer than 250,000 clones, with 84% as singletons. The specimen sequenced was PBMCs or T cells enriched from blood (not recorded which). The origin of the receptors is a woman aged 25 to 39 who had been exposed to COVID-19. Each CDR3 is given with its conserved first and last residue. Each record gives: D gene, clone size, J gene, V gene, CDR3 protein, CDR3 DNA. The D gene is left open where the match is weak. Clone size, where shown, is once, few, many, or a class for clones that have expanded.

>TRBD1|NA|TRBJ1-1|TRBV11-2
CASSIDRENTEAFF
TGTGCCAGCAGCATAGACAGGGAGAACACTGAAGCTTTCTTT
>TRBD2|few|TRBJ2-3|TRBV5-1
CASAPGGSDTQYF
TGCGCCAGCGCCCCGGGAGGGAGCGATACGCAGTATTTT
>NA|NA|TRBJ1-3|TRBV4-3
CASSQDGVGQATIYF
TGCGCCAGCAGCCAAGATGGTGTGGGGCAGGCAACCATATATTTT
>NA|NA|TRBJ1-1|TRBV7-6
CASSLGGSNTEAFF
TGTGCCAGCAGCTTAGGTGGCAGTAACACTGAAGCTTTCTTT
>TRBD2|NA|TRBJ2-1|TRBV10-1
CASSDTSGGTTEQFF
TGCGCCAGCAGTGACACCAGCGGGGGCACCACCGAGCAGTTCTTC
>TRBD1|NA|TRBJ2-2|TRBV4-1
CASSQTGAAGELFF
TGCGCCAGCAGCCAGACAGGGGCGGCCGGGGAGCTGTTTTTT
>NA|NA|TRBJ1-4|TRBV5-4
CASSPGGGAQFF
TGTGCCAGCAGCCCCGGGGGGGGCGCGCAGTTTTTT
>TRBD1|NA|TRBJ1-2|TRBV5-1
CASSPLQGEEGNYGYTF
TGCGCCAGCAGCCCATTACAGGGGGAAGAGGGAAACTATGGCTACACCTTC
>NA|once|TRBJ1-3|TRBV6-2/TRBV6-3
CASSYSMDLSGNTIYF
TGTGCCAGCAGTTACTCGATGGACTTATCTGGAAACACCATATATTTT
>NA|NA|TRBJ2-5|TRBV27
CASSEDLSYQETQYF
TGTGCCAGCAGTGAAGACTTGTCGTACCAAGAGACCCAGTACTTC